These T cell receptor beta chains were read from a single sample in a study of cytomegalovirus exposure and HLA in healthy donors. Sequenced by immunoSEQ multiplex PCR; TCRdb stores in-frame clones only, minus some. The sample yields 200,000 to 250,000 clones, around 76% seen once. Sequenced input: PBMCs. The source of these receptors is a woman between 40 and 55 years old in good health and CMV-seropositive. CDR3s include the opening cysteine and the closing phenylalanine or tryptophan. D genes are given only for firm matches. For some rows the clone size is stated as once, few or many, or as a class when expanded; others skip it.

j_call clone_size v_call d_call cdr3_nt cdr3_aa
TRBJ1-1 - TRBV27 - TGTGCCAGCAGTTTTCAAAGGGGGATCGGGTCCATGAACACTGAAGCTTTCTTT CASSFQRGIGSMNTEAFF
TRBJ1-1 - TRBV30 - TGTGCCTGGAGTGTAGAGGAGGGCAGGAACACTGAAGCTTTCTTT CAWSVEEGRNTEAFF
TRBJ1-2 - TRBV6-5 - TGTGCCAGCAGGGAGATCGGAATTAACTATGGCTACACCTTC CASREIGINYGYTF
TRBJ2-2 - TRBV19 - TGTGCCAGTAGTACCCCGGGACAAGTCACCGGGGAGCTGTTTTTT CASSTPGQVTGELFF
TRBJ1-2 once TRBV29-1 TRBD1 TGCAGCGTTGTAGACAGGGGGACTAACTATGGCTACACCTTC CSVVDRGTNYGYTF
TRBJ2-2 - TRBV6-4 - TGTGCCAGCAGTGCCGTGGGGACACTTAACACCGGGGAGCTGTTTTTT CASSAVGTLNTGELFF
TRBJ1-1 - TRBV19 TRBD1 TGTGCCAGTAGTGGACGGACAGGGATGGAGGCTTTCTTT CASSGRTGMEAFF
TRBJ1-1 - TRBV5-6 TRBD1 TGTGCCAGCACTTGGGGGGGCGGGACAGGGGGCACTGAAGCTTTCTTT CASTWGGGTGGTEAFF
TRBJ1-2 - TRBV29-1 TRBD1 TGCAGCGTTGAAGTGGGACAGATCTACACCTTC CSVEVGQIYTF
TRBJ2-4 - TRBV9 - TGTGCCAGCAGCGTACAACCTAAGGAGGGCATTCAGTACTTC CASSVQPKEGIQYF
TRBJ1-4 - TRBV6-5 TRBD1 TGTGCCAGCAGTTACTTCACAGGGGGCAATGAAAAACTGTTTTTT CASSYFTGGNEKLFF
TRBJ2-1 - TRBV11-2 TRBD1 TGTGCCAGTAGTTTAGACAGGGGTTCTTACAATGAGCAGTTCTTC CASSLDRGSYNEQFF
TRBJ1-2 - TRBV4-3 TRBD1 TGCGCCAGCAGCCAAGATCCCAGGGACACAGGGGGGGGAGGCTACACCTTC CASSQDPRDTGGGGYTF
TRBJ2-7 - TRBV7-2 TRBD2 TGTGCCAGCAGCTCCGGACTAGCGGGAGCCTACGAGCAGTACTTC CASSSGLAGAYEQYF
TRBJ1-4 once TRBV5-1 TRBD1 TGCGCCAGCAGCTCGGGACAGGGCTTTAATGAAAAACTGTTTTTT CASSSGQGFNEKLFF
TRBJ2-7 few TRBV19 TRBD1 TGTGCCAGTAGTATAAGGGACAGGAACAACGAGCAGTACTTC CASSIRDRNNEQYF
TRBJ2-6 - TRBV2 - TGTGCCAGCAGTGTTCGTTCGGGGGCCAACGTCCTGACTTTC CASSVRSGANVLTF
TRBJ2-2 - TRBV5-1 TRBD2 TGCGCCAGCAGCTCGGTGGGACTAGCGGGAAACTCCGGGGAGCTGTTTTTT CASSSVGLAGNSGELFF
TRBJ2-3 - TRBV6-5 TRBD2 TGTGCCAGCAGTTACGGACTAGCGGATAGCACAGATACGCAGTATTTT CASSYGLADSTDTQYF
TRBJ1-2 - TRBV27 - TGTGCCAGCAGAAGAATTCAGGGGAGAGGGGACGGCTACACCTTC CASRRIQGRGDGYTF